What follows is one T cell receptor beta chain and its context. No antigen is known for it. The data were obtained in a study of cytomegalovirus exposure and HLA in healthy donors. Study observations and caveats: Earlier analysis yielded a pattern in which most TCR beta V segments were productive about 90% or about 30% of the time.

The length of the CDR3 is 14 residues. Germline-derived CDR1 and CDR2 are MNHEY and SMNVEV (reference sequence). The ends lost 10 bases at V and 2 bases at J; junction bases unmatched: 10. PCR primers comprised 60 Vbeta and 13 Jbeta primers. Libraries were prepared by immunoSEQ multiplex PCR; TCRdb keeps only in-frame clonotypes and omits some of them. The sample carries under 300,000 clones, around two thirds recorded once. Despite likely unrecorded immune exposures, the donors were nominally healthy at the time of sampling. The clonotype originates from a female donor in good health and CMV-seronegative. The V and J genes are TRBV27 and TRBJ2-7; TRBD1 matches at 8 bases. The sequenced sample was PBMCs. CDR3 amino acids: CATQEVQGAYEQYF. CDR3 coding DNA: TGTGCCACTCAAGAGGTACAGGGGGCCTACGAGCAGTACTTC.